This record looks at one T cell receptor beta chain sequence and its context. Antigen unknown. The data originate from a study of cytomegalovirus exposure and HLA in healthy donors. Study findings and constraints: Specificity for CMV antigens was confirmed in vitro for a few of the CMV-associated chains. The study designated 150 or so TCR beta chains cytomegalovirus-associated. Researchers reportedly found TCR beta sequences accurately predicted most subjects' HLA-A and HLA-B alleles.

The CDR3 has 16 amino acids. Trimming cost V 3 bases and J 8 bases, with 17 bases left between them. The germline CDR1 and CDR2 sequences are MNHEY and SMNVEV (reference sequence). The PCR was carried out with 60 Vbeta primers and 13 Jbeta primers. Data came from immunoSEQ multiplex PCR; TCRdb stores just in-frame clones and leaves some out. The sample has approximately 100,000 clones, 60% to 85% seen once; the top ten hold 12%. The chain employs TRBV27 and TRBJ1-6, with a tentative D call TRBD1 (5 bases). Material for sequencing was PBMCs. This TCR was sampled from a middle-aged woman in good health and CMV-seropositive. Here the CDR3 DNA reads TGTGCCAGCAGTTTCCGAAGTGGGGCCGAGGATTCACCCCTCCACTTT. Its protein is CASSFRSGAEDSPLHF.